This entry lists 10 T cell receptor beta chains sequenced from one sample in a study of cytomegalovirus exposure and HLA in healthy donors. PCR used 60 Vbeta primers and 13 Jbeta primers. Libraries were prepared by immunoSEQ multiplex PCR; TCRdb keeps only in-frame clonotypes and omits some of them. The sample records tens of thousands of clones, 72% being singletons. Specimen: PBMCs. Source of these receptors: a woman in her 40s in good health and CMV-seropositive.

The genes are TRBV5-6 and TRBJ1-1; TRBD1 matches at 8 bases. Trimming at V came to 2 bases and at J to 8 bases, leaving 14 bases not matched to a gene. The CDR3 covers 16 residues. Germline CDR1 reads SGHDT; CDR2 reads YYEEEE. CDR3 sequence reads: CASSLGSFTGGREAFF. CDR3 nucleotides: TGTGCCAGCAGCTTAGGGAGTTTCACAGGGGGAAGGGAAGCTTTCTTT. The full variable domain, with the rest looked up from reference TRBV5-6 and TRBJ1-1, is DAGVTQSPTHLIKTRGQQVTLRCSPKSGHDTVSWYQQALGQGPQFIFQYYEEEERQRGNFPDRFSGHQFPNYSSELNVNALLLGDSALYLCASSLGSFTGGREAFFGQGTRLTVV.

V and J are TRBV28 and TRBJ2-3; unclear D gene. This CDR3 has 12 residues. Trimming cost V 1 base and J 13 bases, with 12 bases left between them. Germline V gives CDR1 MDHEN, CDR2 SYDVKM. The chain's CDR3 is CASSLSGCREYF. For the CDR3, the DNA is TGTGCCAGCAGTTTATCTGGATGCCGGGAGTATTTT.

This clone was seen just once. The chain uses TRBV29-1 and TRBJ1-2; the D is unclear. The CDR3 is 13 residues long. The germline V gene has CDR1 SQVTM and CDR2 ANQGSEA. Trimming took 7 bases from V and 4 from J, leaving 16 bases between them. The CDR3 DNA sequence: TGCAGCGCCGAGCTCCTCGCGGGCTATGGCTACACCTTC. Translating gives CSAELLAGYGYTF.

This clone appeared a few times. The rearrangement links TRBV30 to TRBJ1-1; the D is unclear. V lost 0 bases, J lost 8 bases, and 7 bases lay in between. The CDR3 is made up of 11 amino acids. From germline, CDR1 is GTSNPN and CDR2 SVGIG (reference sequence). The CDR3 loop reads CAWSVSREAFF. CDR3 bases: TGTGCCTGGAGTGTCAGTCGAGAAGCTTTCTTT.

V usage is TRBV19 and J usage is TRBJ1-2; TRBD1 matches at 9 bases. This CDR3 is 14 amino acids long. Germline CDR1 and CDR2: LNHDA and SQIVND (reference sequence). With 5 bases clipped from V and 5 bases from J, the junction kept 6 bases outside the gene matches. The CDR3 loop reads CASSSRDRVYGYTF. DNA of the CDR3: TGTGCCAGTAGTTCCCGGGACAGGGTTTATGGCTACACCTTC.

Points on this clone: The junction shows a germline mismatch at one end, possibly a read error. This chain links TRBV2 with TRBJ1-2; tentatively, D is TRBD1 (6 bases). The V gene's germline CDR1 is SNHLY and CDR2 FYNNEI. The CDR3 has 14 residues. The CDR3 loop reads CASSVFGGAQGYPF. The CDR3 DNA is TGTGCCAGCAGTGTCTTCGGGGGGGCGCAGGGCTACCCCTTC.

The gene calls are TRBV18 and TRBJ1-3; TRBD1 matches 9 bases. The CDR3 covers 14 residues. CDR1 is KGHSH, CDR2 LQKENI, per germline. V gave up 6 bases and J gave up 8 bases; unmatched junction bases: 8. The CDR3 sequence: CASSPGQGKYTIYF. CDR3 DNA: TGTGCCAGCTCTCCCGGACAGGGGAAGTACACCATATATTTT.

This chain connects TRBV19 to TRBJ1-2; D is uncertain. The germline V and J ends were trimmed by 3 bases and 9 bases, with 11 bases remaining between them. The germline CDR1 and CDR2 sequences are LNHDA and SQIVND (reference sequence). The CDR3 runs to 12 residues. The CDR3 sequence: CASSIPDSSYTF. The CDR3 coding sequence is TGTGCCAGTAGTATCCCGGATAGCAGCTACACCTTC.

The V and J genes are TRBV10-3 and TRBJ1-2; 7 bases are a match to TRBD1. CDR1 ENHRY and CDR2 SYGVKD come from the germline V gene. Trimming took 11 bases from V and 4 from J; bases not matched to a gene: 7. This CDR3 is built from 12 residues. The CDR3 loop reads CAAGTEVYGYTF. The CDR3 nucleotides are TGTGCCGCGGGGACAGAGGTCTATGGCTACACCTTC.

This chain connects TRBV5-1 to TRBJ2-1, with TRBD1 matching 8 bases. Losses at the gene ends were 5 bases for V and 4 bases for J; bases not matched to a gene: 8. The CDR3 spans 15 residues. CDR1 SGHRS and CDR2 YFSETQ come from the germline V gene. CDR3 nucleotides: TGCGCCAGCAGGGATACAGGGGGAGTTTACAATGAGCAGTTCTTC. It yields the protein CASRDTGGVYNEQFF.